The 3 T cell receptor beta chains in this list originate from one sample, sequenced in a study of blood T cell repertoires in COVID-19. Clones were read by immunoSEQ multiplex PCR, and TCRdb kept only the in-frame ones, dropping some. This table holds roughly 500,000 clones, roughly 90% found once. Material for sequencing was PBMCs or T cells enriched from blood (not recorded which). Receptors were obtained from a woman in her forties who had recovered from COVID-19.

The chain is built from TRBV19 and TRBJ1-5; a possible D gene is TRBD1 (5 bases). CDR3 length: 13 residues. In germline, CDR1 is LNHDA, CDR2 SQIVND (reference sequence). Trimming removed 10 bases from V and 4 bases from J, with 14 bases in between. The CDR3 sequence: CATVDRPNQPQHF. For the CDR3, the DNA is TGTGCCACCGTCGACAGACCTAATCAGCCCCAGCATTTT.

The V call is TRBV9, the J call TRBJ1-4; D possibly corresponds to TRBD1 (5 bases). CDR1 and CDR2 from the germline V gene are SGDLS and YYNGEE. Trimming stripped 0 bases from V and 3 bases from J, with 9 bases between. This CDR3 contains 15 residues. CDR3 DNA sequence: TGTGCCAGCAGCGTAGGGGGGGTGGCTAATGAAAAACTGTTTTTT. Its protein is CASSVGGVANEKLFF.

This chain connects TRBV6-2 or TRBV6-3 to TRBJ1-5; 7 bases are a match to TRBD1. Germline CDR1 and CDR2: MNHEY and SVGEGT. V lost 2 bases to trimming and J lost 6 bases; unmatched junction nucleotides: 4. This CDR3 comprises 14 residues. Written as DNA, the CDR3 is TGTGCCAGCAGTTACCGACAGGGAGGTCAGCCCCAGCATTTT. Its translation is CASSYRQGGQPQHF.